Listed below are T cell receptor beta chains from one sample, sequenced in a study of T-cell memory formation after mild COVID-19. TCRdb re-derived calls from the 5' RACE reads in MiXCR, one entry per CDR3 protein. Of roughly 180,000 distinct CDR3 sequences in the sample, around a sixth were seen once. Sequenced material: PBMCs or a T cell subset sorted from them (not recorded which). These receptors originate from a man younger than 30 who had mild COVID-19 (a few samples of this study predate the infection). Cell type and time point are not known. Both conserved end residues are part of each CDR3. D genes are given only for firm matches. Size tells how often a clone was seen (once, few, many) or the class of an expanded clone, and some rows leave it out.

clone size: few
D gene: NA
J gene: TRBJ2-7
V gene: TRBV9
CDR3 protein: CASSVAGQLYEQYF
CDR3 DNA: TGTGCCAGCAGCGTAGCCGGACAGCTTTACGAGCAGTACTTC

clone size: NA
D gene: NA
J gene: TRBJ2-3
V gene: TRBV20-1
CDR3 protein: CSARKTAASTDTQYF
CDR3 DNA: TGCAGTGCCAGAAAGACAGCGGCTAGCACAGATACGCAGTATTTT

clone size: many
D gene: TRBD1
J gene: TRBJ1-1
V gene: TRBV10-3
CDR3 protein: CAISRGTVNTEAFF
CDR3 DNA: TGTGCCATCAGCCGCGGGACAGTGAACACTGAAGCTTTCTTT

clone size: few
D gene: NA
J gene: TRBJ2-3
V gene: TRBV5-1
CDR3 protein: CASSQTPTSTDTQYF
CDR3 DNA: TGCGCCAGCAGTCAAACTCCCACTAGCACAGATACGCAGTATTTT

clone size: few
D gene: NA
J gene: TRBJ1-2
V gene: TRBV6-5
CDR3 protein: CASTSSGYGYTF
CDR3 DNA: TGTGCCAGCACCAGCTCGGGGTATGGCTACACCTTC

clone size: few
D gene: NA
J gene: TRBJ2-6
V gene: TRBV7-2
CDR3 protein: CASSFLYSGANVLTF
CDR3 DNA: TGTGCCAGCAGCTTTCTATACTCTGGGGCCAACGTCCTGACTTTC

clone size: NA
D gene: NA
J gene: TRBJ1-1
V gene: TRBV7-6
CDR3 protein: CASSRNLNTEAFF
CDR3 DNA: TGTGCCAGCAGCCGTAACCTGAACACTGAAGCTTTCTTT

clone size: NA
D gene: NA
J gene: TRBJ2-3
V gene: TRBV7-2
CDR3 protein: CASSLVLGGGADTQYF
CDR3 DNA: TGTGCCAGCAGCTTAGTTCTAGGGGGGGGTGCAGATACGCAGTATTTT

clone size: NA
D gene: NA
J gene: TRBJ2-2
V gene: TRBV7-2
CDR3 protein: CATKLQGPNTGELFF
CDR3 DNA: TGTGCCACCAAACTCCAGGGGCCCAACACCGGGGAGCTGTTTTTT

clone size: many
D gene: NA
J gene: TRBJ2-3
V gene: TRBV6-2/TRBV6-3
CDR3 protein: CASSYIHDTQYF
CDR3 DNA: TGTGCCAGCAGTTATATCCACGATACGCAGTATTTT

clone size: NA
D gene: TRBD1
J gene: TRBJ1-5
V gene: TRBV6-2/TRBV6-3
CDR3 protein: CASSPGQGYRQPQHF
CDR3 DNA: TGTGCCAGCAGTCCCGGACAGGGGTATCGGCAGCCCCAGCATTTT

clone size: NA
D gene: NA
J gene: TRBJ1-6
V gene: TRBV2
CDR3 protein: CATRKEQDGSPLHF
CDR3 DNA: TGTGCCACCCGAAAGGAGCAGGATGGATCACCCCTCCACTTT

clone size: few
D gene: TRBD1
J gene: TRBJ2-3
V gene: TRBV7-2
CDR3 protein: CASSPNRGQDTQYF
CDR3 DNA: TGTGCCAGCAGTCCTAACAGGGGGCAAGATACGCAGTATTTT

clone size: few
D gene: NA
J gene: TRBJ1-1
V gene: TRBV5-1
CDR3 protein: CASSPERNTEAFF
CDR3 DNA: TGCGCCAGCAGCCCGGAGAGAAACACTGAAGCTTTCTTT

clone size: NA
D gene: TRBD2
J gene: TRBJ2-5
V gene: TRBV5-1
CDR3 protein: CASSLAGLASQSAQYF
CDR3 DNA: TGCGCCAGCAGCTTGGCCGGACTAGCGTCGCAATCCGCCCAGTACTTC

clone size: NA
D gene: TRBD1
J gene: TRBJ2-2
V gene: TRBV11-1
CDR3 protein: CASSLAETGTGELFF
CDR3 DNA: TGTGCCAGCAGCTTAGCGGAGACAGGGACCGGGGAGCTGTTTTTT

clone size: NA
D gene: NA
J gene: TRBJ2-1
V gene: TRBV29-1
CDR3 protein: CSVAPNGNEQFF
CDR3 DNA: TGCAGCGTTGCCCCAAATGGCAATGAGCAGTTCTTC

clone size: few
D gene: NA
J gene: TRBJ1-1
V gene: TRBV20-1
CDR3 protein: CSARLAGADTEAFF
CDR3 DNA: TGCAGTGCTAGATTGGCAGGGGCGGACACTGAAGCTTTCTTT

clone size: NA
D gene: NA
J gene: TRBJ1-1
V gene: TRBV20-1
CDR3 protein: CSARALGVYTEAFF
CDR3 DNA: TGCAGTGCTAGAGCGTTGGGGGTTTACACTGAAGCTTTCTTT

clone size: NA
D gene: TRBD2
J gene: TRBJ2-3
V gene: TRBV7-2
CDR3 protein: CASSLVGGRGGDTQYF
CDR3 DNA: TGTGCCAGCAGCTTAGTGGGGGGTCGCGGGGGAGATACGCAGTATTTT

clone size: few
D gene: TRBD1
J gene: TRBJ1-6
V gene: TRBV29-1
CDR3 protein: CSVADRVNSPLHF
CDR3 DNA: TGCAGCGTGGCGGACAGGGTTAATTCACCCCTCCACTTT

clone size: few
D gene: NA
J gene: TRBJ1-6
V gene: TRBV7-2
CDR3 protein: CASSMRRSPLHF
CDR3 DNA: TGTGCCAGCAGCATGCGGCGTTCACCCCTCCACTTT

clone size: NA
D gene: NA
J gene: TRBJ2-5
V gene: TRBV5-8
CDR3 protein: CASRFRDGFSQETQYF
CDR3 DNA: TGTGCCAGCAGATTCCGGGACGGATTTTCCCAAGAGACCCAGTACTTC

clone size: few
D gene: NA
J gene: TRBJ2-7
V gene: TRBV7-2
CDR3 protein: CASSRRPSSYEQYF
CDR3 DNA: TGTGCCAGCAGCCGGAGACCCAGCTCCTACGAGCAGTACTTC

clone size: NA
D gene: NA
J gene: TRBJ2-2
V gene: TRBV7-3
CDR3 protein: CASSSVGKNTGELFF
CDR3 DNA: TGTGCCAGCAGCTCCGTTGGGAAGAACACCGGGGAGCTGTTTTTT

clone size: NA
D gene: NA
J gene: TRBJ2-1
V gene: TRBV7-2
CDR3 protein: CASSLVGGAYNEQFF
CDR3 DNA: TGTGCCAGCAGCTTAGTCGGGGGCGCCTACAATGAGCAGTTCTTC

clone size: NA
D gene: NA
J gene: TRBJ1-1
V gene: TRBV18
CDR3 protein: CASSPREGGTEAFF
CDR3 DNA: TGTGCCAGCTCTCCGCGGGAGGGAGGGACTGAAGCTTTCTTT

clone size: NA
D gene: NA
J gene: TRBJ2-3
V gene: TRBV12-3/TRBV12-4
CDR3 protein: CASSLLVTDTQYF
CDR3 DNA: TGTGCCAGCAGTTTACTAGTCACAGATACGCAGTATTTT

clone size: NA
D gene: TRBD1
J gene: TRBJ1-2
V gene: TRBV12-3/TRBV12-4
CDR3 protein: CASSPGQENNGYTF
CDR3 DNA: TGTGCCAGCAGCCCGGGACAGGAAAACAATGGCTACACCTTC

clone size: few
D gene: NA
J gene: TRBJ1-2
V gene: TRBV7-9
CDR3 protein: CASSSIAGYGYTF
CDR3 DNA: TGTGCCAGCAGCTCCATCGCGGGGTATGGCTACACCTTC

clone size: few
D gene: NA
J gene: TRBJ2-3
V gene: TRBV7-9
CDR3 protein: CASSTDNSDTQYF
CDR3 DNA: TGTGCCAGCAGCACCGACAATTCAGATACGCAGTATTTT

clone size: few
D gene: NA
J gene: TRBJ1-2
V gene: TRBV7-2
CDR3 protein: CASSPRSGDGYTF
CDR3 DNA: TGTGCCAGCAGCCCCCGGTCAGGGGATGGCTACACCTTC

clone size: few
D gene: NA
J gene: TRBJ2-2
V gene: TRBV7-9
CDR3 protein: CASSRQGGTGELFF
CDR3 DNA: TGTGCCAGCAGCCGCCAGGGCGGGACCGGGGAGCTGTTTTTT

clone size: few
D gene: NA
J gene: TRBJ2-3
V gene: TRBV24-1
CDR3 protein: CATSDPALTDTQYF
CDR3 DNA: TGTGCCACCAGTGATCCGGCACTCACAGATACGCAGTATTTT

clone size: NA
D gene: TRBD1
J gene: TRBJ2-1
V gene: TRBV7-2
CDR3 protein: CASSQPGTAGNEQFF
CDR3 DNA: TGTGCCAGCAGCCAGCCTGGGACAGCTGGCAATGAGCAGTTCTTC

clone size: NA
D gene: TRBD2
J gene: TRBJ2-3
V gene: TRBV6-5
CDR3 protein: CASSYSGGVEDTQYF
CDR3 DNA: TGTGCCAGCAGTTACTCGGGAGGGGTAGAGGATACGCAGTATTTT

clone size: NA
D gene: NA
J gene: TRBJ1-5
V gene: TRBV27
CDR3 protein: CASRKYRDSNQPQHF
CDR3 DNA: TGTGCCAGCAGGAAATACAGAGATAGCAATCAGCCCCAGCATTTT

clone size: NA
D gene: NA
J gene: TRBJ2-6
V gene: TRBV20-1
CDR3 protein: CSASRESSGANVLTF
CDR3 DNA: TGCAGTGCTAGTCGGGAGAGCTCTGGGGCCAACGTCCTGACTTTC

clone size: many
D gene: NA
J gene: TRBJ1-1
V gene: TRBV7-9
CDR3 protein: CASSSYTEAFF
CDR3 DNA: TGTGCCAGCAGCTCTTACACTGAAGCTTTCTTT

clone size: NA
D gene: TRBD1
J gene: TRBJ1-2
V gene: TRBV7-2
CDR3 protein: CASSSRQGYGYTF
CDR3 DNA: TGTGCCAGCAGCTCCCGACAGGGCTATGGCTACACCTTC

clone size: few
D gene: NA
J gene: TRBJ1-3
V gene: TRBV20-1
CDR3 protein: CSAREAGTLSGNTIYF
CDR3 DNA: TGCAGTGCTAGAGAAGCAGGAACCCTCTCTGGAAACACCATATATTTT

clone size: few
D gene: NA
J gene: TRBJ1-1
V gene: TRBV2
CDR3 protein: CASKNTEAFF
CDR3 DNA: TGTGCCAGCAAGAACACTGAAGCTTTCTTT

clone size: NA
D gene: NA
J gene: TRBJ1-1
V gene: TRBV4-3
CDR3 protein: CASSQLQNTEAFF
CDR3 DNA: TGCGCCAGCAGCCAATTACAGAACACTGAAGCTTTCTTT

clone size: NA
D gene: NA
J gene: TRBJ2-5
V gene: TRBV4-2
CDR3 protein: CASSQSVTGIQETQYF
CDR3 DNA: TGTGCCAGCAGCCAGAGTGTTACAGGGATCCAAGAGACCCAGTACTTC

clone size: NA
D gene: TRBD1
J gene: TRBJ1-1
V gene: TRBV7-2
CDR3 protein: CASSLGGQASEAFF
CDR3 DNA: TGTGCCAGCAGCTTAGGGGGACAGGCCTCCGAAGCTTTCTTT

clone size: few
D gene: TRBD1
J gene: TRBJ2-3
V gene: TRBV5-1
CDR3 protein: CASSLGTVDTQYF
CDR3 DNA: TGCGCCAGCAGCCTGGGGACAGTAGATACGCAGTATTTT

clone size: few
D gene: NA
J gene: TRBJ2-4
V gene: TRBV2
CDR3 protein: CASWLRSFPHF
CDR3 DNA: TGTGCCAGCTGGCTGAGGTCCTTCCCCCACTTC

clone size: NA
D gene: NA
J gene: TRBJ2-2
V gene: TRBV19
CDR3 protein: CASSTYTITGELFF
CDR3 DNA: TGTGCCAGTAGTACTTATACAATCACCGGGGAGCTGTTTTTT

clone size: many
D gene: TRBD2
J gene: TRBJ2-5
V gene: TRBV12-3/TRBV12-4
CDR3 protein: CASSPGLAGETQYF
CDR3 DNA: TGTGCCAGCAGCCCTGGACTAGCGGGGGAGACCCAGTACTTC

clone size: few
D gene: NA
J gene: TRBJ1-6
V gene: TRBV12-3/TRBV12-4
CDR3 protein: CASSLEQGIGALDSPLHF
CDR3 DNA: TGTGCCAGCAGTTTAGAACAGGGCATTGGCGCATTGGATTCACCCCTCCACTTT